This T cell receptor beta chain was sequenced during a study of T cell responses to AZD1222 COVID-19 vaccine (dated by TCRdb to about 2021). Concerning the study at large: AZD1222 recipients with second doses at about 4 weeks or about 12 weeks were pooled, because spike-specific TCR depth and breadth did not differ between schedules. Trial participants were enrolled into age subgroups of 18-55, 56-69 and 70-plus years, which contained 148, 28 and 57 TCR-sequenced participants, respectively. A total of over 230 trial participants underwent TCR sequencing, of whom about 210 had received two doses of AZD1222 and 26 had received two doses of the MenACWY control vaccine. General findings and caveats noted by the study authors: Participants were mostly white British and included more females than males, and it was suggested by the authors that clonal diversity may have been underestimated. Reportedly, close to half of the unique spike-specific TCRs recognized epitopes lying outside the regions that are mutated in the B.1.351 and B.1.1.7 variants. The 56-69-year group was small, and its depth increase did not reach significance, likely because of low power. Conclusions about previously exposed vaccinees were limited because only a handful of AZD1222 recipients were SARS-CoV-2 seropositive at baseline. Vaccine-associated CD4 TCRs spanned the whole spike protein, with dominant responses in regions 160-218 and 743-854. Because no day 14 peak-response samples were available, repertoires were characterized only after the peak T cell response. After two AZD1222 doses, spike-specific TCR breadth and depth were significantly higher than at day 0 and than in MenACWY recipients.

The CDR3 regions of human TCRbeta chains were analyzed by immunosequencing. In the paper's pipeline: Repertoire TCRs were checked for matches against a reference library of SARS-CoV-2-specific TCRs that had been generated using the MIRA antigen-specificity platform. Breadth meant the fraction of unique TCRs that were SARS-CoV-2-associated, whereas depth meant the fraction of total T cells that were SARS-CoV-2-associated. Using the MIRA data, each spike-specific TCR was assigned both to the spike region to which the TCR was reactive and to a CD4 or CD8 class. Log10-transformed breadth and depth values were compared by one-way ANOVA with Sidak's multiple comparisons tests. Not all clones reach the TCRdb copy of this immuneACCESS table, which keeps in-frame sequences only. Checked studies attribute under half of the gap to unresolved V genes and leave the rest unexplained. The D gene and trimming were derived from the DNA, and the V and J assignments and clone size from that table. This sample gives 90,000 to 110,000 clones in total; 82% of them show up just once. The ten largest account for around 5% of the sample.

Points on this clone: The specificity of this receptor is unknown. No qualities accompany the bases; no much larger clone lies one base away.

CDR1 SGHTA and CDR2 FQGNSA were looked up in the germline V gene. The CDR3 covers 17 residues, taking in both the cysteine and the phenylalanine. The only DNA kept is the CDR3, 51 bases in frame from the first base. V loses 4 bases of germline sequence and J loses 6 bases, and the interval between the two ends is 22 bases. This specimen's time point label, per the study, means: baseline before first vaccination. Samples from vaccinated people were obtained from the UK trials COV001 and COV002, which included a single-blind randomized controlled phase 2/3 trial of AZD1222 (ChAdOx1 nCoV-19) in healthy adults. For TCRbeta chain sequencing, PBMC samples from trial participants were taken at day 0 and at day 28 after the second dose.

The sequence is built from TRBV7-2 and TRBJ2-1; the D gene is unclear. The receptor's source is an adult in good health. The sample in question was peripheral blood, obtained on day 0 of AZD1222 vaccination. The nucleotide sequence is given as TGTGCCAGCAGCTCGGTACCGATGACTCTACACCCCAATGAGCAGTTCTTC. It codes for CASSSVPMTLHPNEQFF.